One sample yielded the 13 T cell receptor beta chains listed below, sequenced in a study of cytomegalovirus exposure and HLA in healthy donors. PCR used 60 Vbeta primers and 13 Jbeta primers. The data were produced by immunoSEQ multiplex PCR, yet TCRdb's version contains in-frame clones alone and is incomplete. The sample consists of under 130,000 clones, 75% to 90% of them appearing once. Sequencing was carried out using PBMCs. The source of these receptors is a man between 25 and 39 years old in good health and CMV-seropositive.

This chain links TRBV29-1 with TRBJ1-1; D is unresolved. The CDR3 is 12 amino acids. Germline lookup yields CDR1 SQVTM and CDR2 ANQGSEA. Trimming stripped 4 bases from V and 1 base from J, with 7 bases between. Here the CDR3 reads CSVGRGNTEAFF. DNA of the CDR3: TGCAGCGTTGGGCGGGGGAACACTGAAGCTTTCTTT.

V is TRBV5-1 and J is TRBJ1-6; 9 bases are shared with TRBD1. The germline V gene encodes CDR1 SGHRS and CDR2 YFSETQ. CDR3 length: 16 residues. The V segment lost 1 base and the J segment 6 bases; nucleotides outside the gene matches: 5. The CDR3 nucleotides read TGCGCCAGCAGCTTGACTGGACAGGGGACTAATTCACCCCTCCACTTT. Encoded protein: CASSLTGQGTNSPLHF.

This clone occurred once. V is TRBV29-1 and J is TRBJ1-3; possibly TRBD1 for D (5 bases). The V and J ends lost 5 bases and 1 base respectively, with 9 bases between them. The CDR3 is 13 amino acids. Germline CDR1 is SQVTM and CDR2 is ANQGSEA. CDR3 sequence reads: CSVIDSSGNTIYF. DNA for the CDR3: TGCAGCGTTATCGACAGTTCTGGAAACACCATATATTTT.

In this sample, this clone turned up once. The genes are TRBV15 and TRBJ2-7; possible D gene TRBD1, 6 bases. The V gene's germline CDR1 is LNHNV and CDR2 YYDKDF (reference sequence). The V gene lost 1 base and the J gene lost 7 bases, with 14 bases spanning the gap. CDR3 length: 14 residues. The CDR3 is CATSRAHRAREQYF. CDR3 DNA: TGTGCCACCAGCAGAGCCCACAGGGCGCGAGAGCAGTACTTC.

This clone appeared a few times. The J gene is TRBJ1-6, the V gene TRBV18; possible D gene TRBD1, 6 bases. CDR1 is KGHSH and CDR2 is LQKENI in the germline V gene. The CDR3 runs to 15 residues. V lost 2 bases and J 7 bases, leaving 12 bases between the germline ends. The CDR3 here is CASSPESGVNSPLHF. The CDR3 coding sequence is TGTGCCAGCTCACCAGAGTCAGGGGTGAATTCACCCCTCCACTTT. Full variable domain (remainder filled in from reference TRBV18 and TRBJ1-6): NAGVMQNPRHLVRRRGQEARLRCSPMKGHSHVYWYRQLPEEGLKFMVYLQKENIIDESGMPKERFSAEFPKEGPSILRIQQVVRGDSAAYFCASSPESGVNSPLHFGNGTRLTVT.

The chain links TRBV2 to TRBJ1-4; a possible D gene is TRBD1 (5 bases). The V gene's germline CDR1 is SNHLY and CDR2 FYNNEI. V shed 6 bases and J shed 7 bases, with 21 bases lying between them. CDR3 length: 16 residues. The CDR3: CASRELGGSGGEKLFF. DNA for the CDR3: TGTGCCAGCAGGGAACTTGGGGGATCGGGGGGTGAAAAACTGTTTTTT.

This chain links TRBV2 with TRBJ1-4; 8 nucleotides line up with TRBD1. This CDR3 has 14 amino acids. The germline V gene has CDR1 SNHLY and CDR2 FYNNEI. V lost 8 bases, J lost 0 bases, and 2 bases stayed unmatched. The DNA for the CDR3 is TGTGCCAGCGGGGGACAGGCAACTAATGAAAAACTGTTTTTT. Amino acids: CASGGQATNEKLFF. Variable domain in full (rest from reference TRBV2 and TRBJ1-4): EPEVTQTPSHQVTQMGQEVILRCVPISNHLYFYWYRQILGQKVEFLVSFYNNEISEKSEIFDDQFSVERPDGSNFTLKIRSTKLEDSAMYFCASGGQATNEKLFFGSGTQLSVL.

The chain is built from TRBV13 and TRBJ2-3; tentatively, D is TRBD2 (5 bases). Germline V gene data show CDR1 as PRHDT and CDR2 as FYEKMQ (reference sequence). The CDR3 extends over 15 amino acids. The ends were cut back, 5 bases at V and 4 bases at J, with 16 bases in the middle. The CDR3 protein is CASSPGVGSADTQYF. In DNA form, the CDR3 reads TGTGCCAGCAGCCCAGGTGTAGGGAGCGCAGATACGCAGTATTTT.

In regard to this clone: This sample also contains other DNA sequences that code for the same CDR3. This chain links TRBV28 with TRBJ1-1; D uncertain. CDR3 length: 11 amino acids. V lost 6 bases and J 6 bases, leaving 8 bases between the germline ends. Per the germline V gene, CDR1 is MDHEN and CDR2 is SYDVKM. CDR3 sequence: CASSLAAEAFF. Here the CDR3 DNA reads TGTGCCAGCAGCTTGGCCGCTGAAGCTTTCTTT.

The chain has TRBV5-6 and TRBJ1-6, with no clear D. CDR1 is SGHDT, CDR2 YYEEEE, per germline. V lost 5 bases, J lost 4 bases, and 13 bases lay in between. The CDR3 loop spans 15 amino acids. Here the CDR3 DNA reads TGTGCCAGCAGGGTCTGGCAGATGTATAATTCACCCCTCCACTTT. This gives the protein CASRVWQMYNSPLHF.

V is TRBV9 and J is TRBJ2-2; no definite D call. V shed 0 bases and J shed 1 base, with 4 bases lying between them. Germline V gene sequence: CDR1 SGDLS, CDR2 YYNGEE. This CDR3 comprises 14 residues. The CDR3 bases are TGTGCCAGCAGCGTAGCTCTGAACACCGGGGAGCTGTTTTTT. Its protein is CASSVALNTGELFF.

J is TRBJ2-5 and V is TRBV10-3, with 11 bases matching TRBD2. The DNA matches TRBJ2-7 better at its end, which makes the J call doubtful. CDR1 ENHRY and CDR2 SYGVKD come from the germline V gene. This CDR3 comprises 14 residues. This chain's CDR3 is CAISELAGGYEQYF. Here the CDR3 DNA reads TGTGCCATCAGTGAGCTAGCGGGGGGTTACGAGCAGTACTTC.

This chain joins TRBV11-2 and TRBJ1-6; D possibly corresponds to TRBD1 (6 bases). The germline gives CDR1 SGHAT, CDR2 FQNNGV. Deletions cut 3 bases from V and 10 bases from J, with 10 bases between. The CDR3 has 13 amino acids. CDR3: CASSFQDSSPLHF. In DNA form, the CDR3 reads TGTGCCAGCAGCTTCCAGGACAGCTCACCCCTCCACTTT.